This TCR beta chain was retrieved from a study of OX40 agonist ivuxolimab in advanced cancers. For context, the study as a whole: Ivuxolimab, which targeted the costimulatory receptor OX40 (CD134), was an agonistic, fully human IgG2 monoclonal antibody. Intravenous ivuxolimab was administered to patients every 2 weeks at six dose levels: 0.01, 0.1, 0.3, 1.5, 3 and 10 mg/kg. Of the approximately 54 dose-escalation patients, hepatocellular carcinoma was present in around 19, melanoma in roughly 15, renal cell carcinoma in 9 and head and neck cancer in 9. A male proportion of around 83% and a mean age of approximately 60 years, ranging from roughly 23 to 90, were recorded for the dose-escalation cohort. Patients were allowed to have had prior anti-PD-1, anti-PD-L1 or anti-CTLA-4 therapy, and 40% of the dose-escalation patients had previously received checkpoint inhibitors. Partial responses occurred in three dose-escalation patients: two with cutaneous melanoma and one with hepatocellular carcinoma. Peripheral TCRbeta sequencing aimed to test whether ivuxolimab altered TCR sequence diversity and caused clonal T-cell expansion. The paper reports the monotherapy dose-escalation portion (N ≈ 50 patients) of the phase I ivuxolimab trial. The research as a whole found: Low levels of normalized T-cell clonal expansion were also seen in some nonresponding patients. After ivuxolimab, CD8+ T cells had more expanded clones than CD4+ T cells on average. At doses of 0.1 to 3.0 mg/kg, clonal expansion of both CD4+ and CD8+ T cells in blood was seen between baseline and week 6. In partial responders in the 0.1-3.0 mg/kg groups, normalized peripheral clonal expansion was found to be among the lowest, especially among CD8+ T cells. The antigen specificity of the clonally expanded peripheral T cells was not determined.

Germline trimming amounts to 2 bases on V and 2 bases on J, with 7 as the count of junction bases outside the gene matches. The CDR3 spans 16 residues, from the cysteine through the phenylalanine. The sequence is cut down to CDR3 DNA, 48 bases in frame from base 1. CDR1 and CDR2 (MDHEN, SYDVKM) derive from the germline V gene. The trial excluded patients who had a history of autoimmune disease or who were on systemic immunosuppression. In every dose cohort, peripheral blood was drawn for TCR sequencing at baseline, cycle 4 day 1, and cycle 7 day 1. The samples were drawn from a first-in-human, open-label, multicenter phase I dose-escalation trial of ivuxolimab. Adults with locally advanced or metastatic melanoma, renal cell, hepatocellular, or head and neck squamous cell carcinoma were enrolled in the trial. CD4+ and CD8+ T cells were sorted separately from peripheral blood before TCR sequencing.

Remarks on this clone: Its antigen remains undetermined. No base qualities exist here, and no much larger clone lies one base off it.

Genomic DNA was extracted from sorted cells for sequencing of the TCRbeta CDR3 region. The immunoSEQ Assay was used to sequence the TCRbeta CDR3 regions. The immuneACCESS repertoire file appears here via TCRdb, limited to in-frame rearrangements. These files lack a portion of the clones; in checked studies, under half of the deficit traces to unresolved V genes, and the cause of the others is not known. The sample table holds over 40,000 clones, of which approximately 88% were seen once. Together, the top ten hold over 20% of the sample. Rearrangement joined TRBV28 to TRBJ2-5; 8 central nucleotides agree with TRBD2. This sequence originates from an adult with an advanced solid tumor such as melanoma, head and neck, liver or kidney cancer. The specimen was CD4+ or CD8+ T cells sorted from blood, collected in a trial of the OX40 agonist ivuxolimab. The nucleotides read TGTGCCAGCAGTTTAGAAGCGGGAGTAGGGCAAGAGACCCAGTACTTC. Its translation is CASSLEAGVGQETQYF. Joined to the reference TRBV28 and TRBJ2-5 proteins, this CDR3 gives the full variable domain: DVKVTQSSRYLVKRTGEKVFLECVQDMDHENMFWYRQDPGLGLRLIYFSYDVKMKEKGDIPEGYSVSREKKERFSLILESASTNQTSMYLCASSLEAGVGQETQYFGPGTRLLVL.